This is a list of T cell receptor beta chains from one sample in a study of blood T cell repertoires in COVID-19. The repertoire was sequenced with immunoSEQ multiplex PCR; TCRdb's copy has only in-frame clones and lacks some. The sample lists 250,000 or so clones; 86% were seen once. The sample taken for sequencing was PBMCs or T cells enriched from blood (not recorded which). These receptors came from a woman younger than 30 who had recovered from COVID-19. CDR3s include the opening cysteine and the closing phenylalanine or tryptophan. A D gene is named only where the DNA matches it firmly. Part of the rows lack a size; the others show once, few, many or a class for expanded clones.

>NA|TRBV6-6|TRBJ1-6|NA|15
TGTGCCAGCAGTTACATAGGGGACACGGATTCACCCCTCCACTTT
CASSYIGDTDSPLHF
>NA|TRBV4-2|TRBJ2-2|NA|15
TGTGCCAGCAGCCAAGGACTACGGAACACCGGGGAGCTGTTTTTT
CASSQGLRNTGELFF
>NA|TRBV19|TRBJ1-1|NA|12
TGTGCCAGTAAATCATACAAGACTGAAGCTTTCTTT
CASKSYKTEAFF
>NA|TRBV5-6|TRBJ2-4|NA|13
TGTGCCAGCACCATGAGGGGGAAAAACATTCAGTACTTC
CASTMRGKNIQYF
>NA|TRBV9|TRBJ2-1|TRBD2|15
TGTGCCAGCAGCGGCACCGGGACTAGGGAAAATGAGCAGTTCTTC
CASSGTGTRENEQFF
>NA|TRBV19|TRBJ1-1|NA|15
TGTGCCAGTAGTTTGACACAGGTCATGAACACTGAAGCTTTCTTT
CASSLTQVMNTEAFF
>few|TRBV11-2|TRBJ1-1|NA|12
TGTGCCAGCAGCTTAGGCCCCAGGGAAGCTTTCTTT
CASSLGPREAFF
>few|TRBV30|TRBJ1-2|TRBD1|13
TGTGCCTGGAGCAAAGACAGGGGGGATGGCTACACCTTC
CAWSKDRGDGYTF
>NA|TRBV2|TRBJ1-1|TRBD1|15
TGTGCCAGCAGTGAGCAGACAGGGGAGGTCACTGAAGCTTTCTTT
CASSEQTGEVTEAFF
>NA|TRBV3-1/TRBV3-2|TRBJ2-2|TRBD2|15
TGTGCCAGCAGCCAAGACAGCGGGATGGTCGGGGAGCTGTTTTTT
CASSQDSGMVGELFF
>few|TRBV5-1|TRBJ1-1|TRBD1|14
TGCGCCAGCAGCATACAGGGGATGAACACTGAAGCTTTCTTT
CASSIQGMNTEAFF
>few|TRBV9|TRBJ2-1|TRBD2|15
TGTGCCAGCAGCTCTCTAGCGGGAGGGAACAATGAGCAGTTCTTC
CASSSLAGGNNEQFF
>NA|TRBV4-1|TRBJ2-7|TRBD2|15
TGCGCCAGCAGCCATTATTGGACTAGAGAGGGCGAGCAGTACTTC
CASSHYWTREGEQYF
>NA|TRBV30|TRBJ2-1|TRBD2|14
TGTGCCTGGAGTGTACTAGCGCCCTACAATGAGCAGTTCTTC
CAWSVLAPYNEQFF
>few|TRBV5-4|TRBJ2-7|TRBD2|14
TGTGCCAGCCGAGGGAGCGGGGAAGGGACCGAGCAGTACTTC
CASRGSGEGTEQYF
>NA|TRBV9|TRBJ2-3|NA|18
TGTGCCAGCAGCCGAAGAGGGGCGGGGGCTTCTAGCACAGATACGCAGTATTTT
CASSRRGAGASSTDTQYF
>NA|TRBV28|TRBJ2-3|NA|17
TGTGCCAGCAGTTTAGGCGGGAGAGGGGGAGGCACAGATACGCAGTATTTT
CASSLGGRGGGTDTQYF
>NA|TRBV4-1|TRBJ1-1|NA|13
TGCGCCAGCAGCCAAGATCTTTCAGCTGAAGCTTTCTTT
CASSQDLSAEAFF
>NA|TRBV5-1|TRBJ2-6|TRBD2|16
TGCGCCAGTACGATAGCGGGAGTTTCCGGGGCCAACGTCCTGACTTTC
CASTIAGVSGANVLTF
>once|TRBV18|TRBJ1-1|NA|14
TGTGCCAGCTCACCACCGTCACAGGGAACTGAAGCTTTCTTT
CASSPPSQGTEAFF
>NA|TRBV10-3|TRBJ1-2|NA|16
TGTGCCATCAGTGATGGGCCAAAACCCCCTTCCTATGGCTACACCTTC
CAISDGPKPPSYGYTF
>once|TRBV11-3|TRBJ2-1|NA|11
TGTGCCAGCAGCGACGGGAATGAGCAGTTCTTC
CASSDGNEQFF
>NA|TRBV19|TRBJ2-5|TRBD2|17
TGTGCCAGTAGTATGGTCGGACTAGCGGGAGGTTCAGAGACCCAGTACTTC
CASSMVGLAGGSETQYF
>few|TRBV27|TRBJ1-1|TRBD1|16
TGTGCCAGCAGTTTATCTACTGTCGGGACAGGGGGGTTAGCTTTCTTT
CASSLSTVGTGGLAFF
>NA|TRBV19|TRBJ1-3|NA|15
TGTGCCAGTAGCAATACAGGGTCGGATGGAAACACCATATATTTT
CASSNTGSDGNTIYF
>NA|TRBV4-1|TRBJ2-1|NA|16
TGCGCCAGCAGCAGAATTGGGGGGGCCCCCTACAATGAGCAGTTCTTC
CASSRIGGAPYNEQFF
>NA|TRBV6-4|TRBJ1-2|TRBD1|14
TGTGCCAGCAGGCCGGGACAGGGGAACTATGGCTACACCTTC
CASRPGQGNYGYTF
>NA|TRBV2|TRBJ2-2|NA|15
TGTGCCAGCAGTGAAGCGGCATACCAAACCGGGGAGCTGTTTTTT
CASSEAAYQTGELFF
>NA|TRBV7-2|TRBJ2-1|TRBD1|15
TGTGCCAGCAGCATCAGGGGGCAGGGTTCCAATGAGCAGTTCTTC
CASSIRGQGSNEQFF
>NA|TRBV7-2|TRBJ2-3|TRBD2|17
TGTGCCAGCAGCTTGGATCGGACTAGCGGGGGGACGGATACGCAGTATTTT
CASSLDRTSGGTDTQYF
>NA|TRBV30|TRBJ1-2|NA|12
TGTGCCTGGAGTCCCGTCGGCTATGGCTACACCTTC
CAWSPVGYGYTF
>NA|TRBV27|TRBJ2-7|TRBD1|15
TGTGCCAGCAGTTTGGGGACAGGGTCTTCCTACGAGCAGTACTTC
CASSLGTGSSYEQYF
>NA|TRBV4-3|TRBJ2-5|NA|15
TGCGCCAGCAGCCAAGTTACCGGGAAGGGAGGGACCCAGTACTTC
CASSQVTGKGGTQYF
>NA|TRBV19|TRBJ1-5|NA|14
TGTGCCAGTAGTATAGCCAGGGCTAGTCAGCCCCAGCATTTT
CASSIARASQPQHF
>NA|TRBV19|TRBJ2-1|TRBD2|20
TGTGCCAGTAGTAATTCCTGGGGGACTAGCGGGAGGGCCCCCTCGGGAGAGCAGTTCTTC
CASSNSWGTSGRAPSGEQFF
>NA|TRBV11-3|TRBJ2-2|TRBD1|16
TGTGCCAGCAGCCCCCTTCGACAGGGATCCACCGGGGAGCTGTTTTTT
CASSPLRQGSTGELFF
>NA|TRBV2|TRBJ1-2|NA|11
TGTGCCATCAGGGTGCCGCGCGGCTACACCTTC
CAIRVPRGYTF